These 24 T cell receptor beta chains originate from one sample sequenced in a study of control samples from healthy donors and cancer patients. TCRdb keeps only in-frame clones here, not all; method: immunoSEQ multiplex PCR. Among roughly 69,000 clones listed, nearly 85% were seen once. Sequences were obtained from blood. Receptors were obtained from a man in his sixties in good health.

The chain links TRBV30 to TRBJ1-1, with a tentative D call TRBD1 (6 bases). Germline V lookup: CDR1 GTSNPN, CDR2 SVGIG (reference sequence). CDR3 size: 16 residues. V gave up 6 bases and J gave up 3 bases, with 23 bases separating them. The CDR3 protein is CACVKRGHTVDTEAFF. The CDR3 nucleotides read TGTGCCTGCGTAAAGAGGGGACATACTGTGGACACTGAAGCTTTCTTT.

The gene calls are TRBV7-2 and TRBJ1-5; 7 nucleotides agree with TRBD1. Germline assignment: CDR1 SGHTA and CDR2 FQGNSA. Trimming at V came to 5 bases and at J to 5 bases, leaving 6 bases not matched to a gene. This CDR3 comprises 14 residues. CDR3 protein: CASSQGGAYQPQHF. The CDR3 region has the DNA TGTGCCAGCAGCCAGGGGGGAGCGTATCAGCCCCAGCATTTT.

V gene TRBV7-6 combines with J gene TRBJ2-1; the match to TRBD2 covers 7 bases. The J segment lost 14 bases and the V segment lost 4 bases, leaving 11 bases of the junction unmatched. This CDR3 is built from 13 residues. Per the germline V gene, CDR1 is SGHVS and CDR2 is FNYEAQ. The DNA of the CDR3 is TGTGCCAGCAGCTCCCGACCGGGGGGAGAGGAGTTCTTC. Its protein product is CASSSRPGGEEFF.

This clone was recorded a few times. The chain joins TRBV15 to TRBJ2-5; no clear D. Germline assignment: CDR1 LNHNV and CDR2 YYDKDF (reference sequence). Trimming took 1 base from V and 5 from J, leaving 11 bases between them. The CDR3 loop spans 14 amino acids. The CDR3 here is CATSRAGPIETQYF. CDR3 nucleotide sequence: TGTGCCACCAGCAGAGCCGGGCCCATCGAGACCCAGTACTTC.

The sample holds one count of this clone. This chain uses TRBV7-2 with TRBJ1-3; D not resolved. Germline lookup yields CDR1 SGHTA and CDR2 FQGNSA. Trimming pared 5 bases from V and 5 bases from J, leaving 13 bases between. The CDR3 sequence is 14 residues long. CDR3 amino acids: CASSPKSGRNTIYF. The CDR3 bases are TGTGCCAGCAGCCCAAAGTCAGGACGAAACACCATATATTTT.

This clone was seen a single time. V usage is TRBV7-6 and J usage is TRBJ2-5; perhaps TRBD1 as D (5 bases). Per the germline V gene, CDR1 is SGHVS and CDR2 is FNYEAQ. This CDR3 region has 14 residues. V lost 1 base and J lost 5, with 11 bases in between. The CDR3 DNA sequence: TGTGCCAGCAGCTTAGTAGGGGCCGGGGAGACCCAGTACTTC. Its translation is CASSLVGAGETQYF.

The chain carries TRBV4-2 and TRBJ2-7; perhaps D is TRBD1 or TRBD2 (5 bases each). V lost 4 bases to trimming and J lost 2 bases, with 18 bases between them. The CDR3 spans 16 residues. Germline V CDR1 and CDR2: LGHNA, YNFKEQ. Here the CDR3 reads CASSPTSTVGAYEQYF. CDR3 coding DNA: TGTGCCAGCAGCCCAACCTCAACGGTGGGGGCCTACGAGCAGTACTTC.

The gene calls are TRBV4-3 and TRBJ1-2; 8 bases line up with TRBD1. Germline assignment: CDR1 LGHNA and CDR2 YSLEER. The CDR3 spans 16 residues. V was clipped by 1 base and J by 1 base; unmatched bases: 5. CDR3 amino acids: CASSQVSGQGNYGYTF. CDR3 DNA: TGCGCCAGCAGCCAAGTTTCAGGACAGGGTAACTATGGCTACACCTTC.

The rearrangement uses TRBV5-8 and TRBJ2-1; TRBD2 matches at 13 bases. Trimming removed 0 bases from V and 7 bases from J; junction bases left unmatched: 7. Looked up from germline, CDR1 is SGHTS and CDR2 is YDEGEE. This CDR3 has 17 residues. The CDR3 region has the DNA TGTGCCAGCAGCTTGGGAACACTAGCGGGAGGGCCGAATGAGCAGTTCTTC. It specifies CASSLGTLAGGPNEQFF.

This rearrangement joins TRBV30 to TRBJ1-3; no reliable D call. Germline V gene data show CDR1 as GTSNPN and CDR2 as SVGIG (reference sequence). Deletions cut 0 bases from V and 2 bases from J, with 5 bases between. This CDR3 contains 13 residues. This chain's CDR3 is CAWSVHPGNTIYF. DNA of the CDR3: TGTGCCTGGAGTGTACACCCTGGAAACACCATATATTTT.

The chain carries TRBV10-3 and TRBJ2-1, with 8 bases lining up with TRBD2. The CDR3 covers 13 residues. After removal of 6 bases from V and 7 bases from J, the junction contained 5 bases not matched to a gene. Germline loops: CDR1 ENHRY, CDR2 SYGVKD. The CDR3 DNA sequence: TGTGCCATCAGCCGCCCGGGAGGGAATGAGCAGTTCTTC. It specifies CAISRPGGNEQFF.

The V and J genes are TRBV6-1 and TRBJ2-4; 7 positions match TRBD1. V shed 3 bases and J 2 bases; nucleotides not matched to a gene: 4. Looked up from germline, CDR1 is MNHNS and CDR2 is SASEGT. CDR3 length equals 15 residues. The CDR3 loop is CASSDGQVSKNIQYF. Here the CDR3 DNA reads TGTGCCAGCAGTGACGGACAGGTCTCCAAAAACATTCAGTACTTC.

The chain joins TRBV27 to TRBJ2-7; D is unclear. CDR1 and CDR2 from the germline V gene are MNHEY and SMNVEV (reference sequence). V gave up 2 bases and J gave up 2 bases, with 7 bases separating them. The CDR3 has 13 residues. CDR3: CASSLNIAYEQYF. CDR3 DNA sequence: TGTGCCAGCAGTTTAAATATAGCCTACGAGCAGTACTTC.

This chain uses TRBV2 with TRBJ1-6; D remains unclear. The CDR3 length is 11 residues. CDR1 and CDR2 from the germline V gene are SNHLY and FYNNEI. The ends were cut back, 6 bases at V and 10 bases at J, with 7 bases in the middle. This CDR3 reads CASSSRSPLHF. DNA of the CDR3: TGTGCCAGCAGCTCCCGCTCACCCCTCCACTTT.

This clone was counted between two and nine times. The chain recombines TRBV21-1 with TRBJ2-1; TRBD1 was called by the table and not checked on the DNA. TRBV21-1 is a pseudogene. The CDR3 extends over 22 amino acids. CDR3 sequence reads: CASSKGEGALTRPADSYNEQFF. The CDR3 DNA sequence: TGTGCCAGCAGCAAAGGTGAGGGGGCCCTCACCCGCCCAGCGGACTCCTACAATGAGCAGTTCTTC.

This rearrangement joins TRBV5-3 to TRBJ2-7; the match to TRBD1 covers 11 bases. TRBV5-3 is an ORF for which the function is uncertain. Losses at the gene ends were 1 base for V and 1 base for J; bases not matched to a gene: 7. The CDR3 has 17 residues. CDR3 sequence: CARSLKRDRGSSYEQYF. In DNA, the CDR3 is TGTGCCAGAAGCTTGAAAAGGGACAGGGGGTCTTCCTACGAGCAGTACTTC.

The rearrangement joins TRBV7-9 to TRBJ1-1; D might be TRBD1 (5 bases). Germline CDR1 reads SEHNR; CDR2 reads FQNEAQ (reference sequence). V lost 5 bases and J lost 5, with 18 bases in between. This CDR3 region has 15 residues. CDR3 sequence reads: CASSPQAITGTEAFF. CDR3 sequence (DNA): TGTGCCAGCAGCCCACAGGCGATTACGGGGACTGAAGCTTTCTTT.

The chain couples TRBV30 to TRBJ2-1, with 11 positions matching TRBD2. V dropped 4 bases and J dropped 5; count of bases not matched to a gene: 10. Germline lookup yields CDR1 GTSNPN and CDR2 SVGIG (reference sequence). The CDR3 sequence is 16 residues long. CDR3 residues: CAWTPLTSGSHNEQFF. The CDR3, as DNA: TGTGCCTGGACCCCCCTAACTAGCGGGAGCCACAATGAGCAGTTCTTC.

This clone was counted once. This chain connects TRBV12-3 or TRBV12-4 to TRBJ2-1; a possible D gene is TRBD1 (6 bases). With 3 bases removed from V and 7 bases from J, the gap between germline ends came to 10 bases. The CDR3 loop spans 13 amino acids. In DNA, the CDR3 is TGTGCCAGCAGTTTCGTACAGGGAAATGAGCAGTTCTTC. Translation gives CASSFVQGNEQFF.

The genes are TRBV7-9 and TRBJ1-6; tentatively, D is TRBD1 (5 bases). Germline lookup yields CDR1 SEHNR and CDR2 FQNEAQ (reference sequence). Between the trimmed V and J ends, which lost 5 bases and 9 bases, there was a span of 20 bases. The CDR3 spans 16 residues. CDR3 protein: CASSMSGRQGFSPLHF. Written as DNA, the CDR3 is TGTGCCAGCAGCATGTCCGGGAGGCAGGGATTTTCACCCCTCCACTTT. Filled out from reference TRBV7-9 and TRBJ1-6, the complete variable domain reads DTGVSQNPRHKITKRGQNVTFRCDPISEHNRLYWYRQTLGQGPEFLTYFQNEAQLEKSRLLSDRFSAERPKGSFSTLEIQRTEQGDSAMYLCASSMSGRQGFSPLHFGNGTRLTVT.

This clone was counted between two and nine times. The chain is built from TRBV25-1 and TRBJ1-2; 10 nucleotides align to TRBD1. This CDR3 has 16 residues. Unmatched junction bases numbered 9, after V lost 2 bases and J lost 6 bases. Germline CDR1 and CDR2: MGHDK and SYGVNS. The CDR3 nucleotides are TGTGCCAGCAGTGAAAGAGGGGACAGGGGACGGAATGGCTACACCTTC. It translates to CASSERGDRGRNGYTF.

This rearrangement joins TRBV14 to TRBJ1-1, with D perhaps matching TRBD1 (5 bases). CDR1 is SGHDN, CDR2 FVKESK, per germline. The V gene lost 1 base and the J gene lost 0 bases, with 6 bases spanning the gap. The CDR3 is 14 amino acids. This CDR3 reads CASSQAGMNTEAFF. The CDR3, as DNA: TGTGCCAGCAGCCAAGCAGGGATGAACACTGAAGCTTTCTTT.

The chain employs TRBV5-1 and TRBJ2-1, with TRBD2 matching 15 bases. The V gene's germline CDR1 is SGHRS and CDR2 YFSETQ. The CDR3 is 19 residues long. V dropped 4 bases and J dropped 1; count of bases not matched to a gene: 9. This CDR3 reads CASSPGLAGGFESYNEQFF. DNA for the CDR3: TGCGCCAGCAGCCCGGGACTAGCGGGAGGTTTTGAGTCCTACAATGAGCAGTTCTTC.

CDR3 bases: TGTGCCAGCAGTTTAGGTTCGATGGGCAATCAGCCCCAGCATTTT. It yields the protein CASSLGSMGNQPQHF. The V call is TRBV27, the J call TRBJ1-5; unclear D gene. Per the germline V gene, CDR1 is MNHEY and CDR2 is SMNVEV (reference sequence). The CDR3 is 15 residues long. Trimming cost V 2 bases and J 2 bases, with 10 bases left between them.